A single sample is the source of the 8 T cell receptor beta chains below, sequenced in a study of long-term antiretroviral therapy in people with HIV. Sequencing relied on immunoSEQ assay v3.0, run at survey level. TCRdb's copy holds only in-frame clones and misses some; the assay was immunoSEQ multiplex PCR. The sample includes approximately 33,000 clones, 80% to 90% of them seen just once. The sequencing used unsorted PBMCs, collected 0.8 years before starting antiretroviral therapy. These receptors were collected from a man between 18 and 35 years old with HIV.

The chain joins TRBV9 to TRBJ1-4; TRBD1 matches 9 bases. J lost 5 bases, V lost 3 bases, and 8 bases had no gene match. The germline V gene has CDR1 SGDLS and CDR2 YYNGEE. The CDR3 covers 16 residues. The CDR3 loop reads CASSAPIGTGNEKLFF. The CDR3 region has the DNA TGTGCCAGCAGCGCCCCTATCGGGACAGGGAATGAAAAACTGTTTTTT. Looking up the rest from reference TRBV9 and TRBJ1-4 gives the full variable domain: DSGVTQTPKHLITATGQRVTLRCSPRSGDLSVYWYQQSLDQGLQFLIQYYNGEERAKGNILERFSAQQFPDLHSELNLSSLELGDSALYFCASSAPIGTGNEKLFFGSGTQLSVL.

The chain combines TRBV7-2 with TRBJ2-1; no firm D call. CDR1 and CDR2 from the germline V gene are SGHTA and FQGNSA. Trimming pared 4 bases from V and 3 bases from J, leaving 1 base between. CDR3 length equals 11 residues. CDR3 sequence (DNA): TGTGCCAGCAGCTACTACAATGAGCAGTTCTTC. This codes for CASSYYNEQFF. Filled out from reference TRBV7-2 and TRBJ2-1, the complete variable domain reads GAGVSQSPSNKVTEKGKDVELRCDPISGHTALYWYRQSLGQGLEFLIYFQGNSAPDKSGLPSDRFSAERTGGSVSTLTIQRTQQEDSAVYLCASSYYNEQFFGPGTRLTVL.

V usage is TRBV7-9 and J usage is TRBJ1-5; no reliable D call. Trimming shortened V by 3 bases and J by 2 bases, and 5 bases separated the two germline ends. Looked up from germline, CDR1 is SEHNR and CDR2 is FQNEAQ (reference sequence). The CDR3 contains 13 residues. The CDR3 region is CASSLKGNQPQHF. Written as DNA, the CDR3 is TGTGCCAGCAGCTTGAAGGGCAATCAGCCCCAGCATTTT.

V gene TRBV30 combines with J gene TRBJ1-2; TRBD1 matches at 7 bases. The germline V gene has CDR1 GTSNPN and CDR2 SVGIG (reference sequence). V lost 4 bases to trimming and J lost 5 bases; unmatched junction nucleotides: 7. There are 13 residues in the CDR3. The CDR3 here is CAWTRDRPYGYTF. CDR3 in DNA: TGTGCCTGGACAAGGGACAGACCTTATGGCTACACCTTC.

The chain joins TRBV13 to TRBJ2-7; D is uncertain. The CDR3 is 12 residues long. Trimming shortened V by 4 bases and J by 5 bases, and 9 bases separated the two germline ends. Germline V gene data show CDR1 as PRHDT and CDR2 as FYEKMQ (reference sequence). CDR3 DNA: TGTGCCAGCAGCTCCGACCCCGACGAGCAGTACTTC. Translated, it gives CASSSDPDEQYF.

The gene calls are TRBV4-1 and TRBJ2-7; D may be TRBD2 (5 bases). The V and J ends lost 0 bases and 7 bases respectively, with 22 bases between them. CDR3 size: 17 residues. Germline V gene data show CDR1 as MGHRA and CDR2 as YSYEKL. CDR3 DNA: TGCGCCAGCAGCCAAGAAGGCTGGTCGCAGACCTCGGGGGAGCAGTACTTC. It is translated as CASSQEGWSQTSGEQYF.

V is TRBV9 and J is TRBJ1-5; tentatively, D is TRBD1 (5 bases). Germline V gives CDR1 SGDLS, CDR2 YYNGEE. V lost 3 bases, J lost 2 bases, and 9 bases lay in between. The CDR3 totals 14 residues. This chain's CDR3 is CASSARGGNQPQHF. In DNA, the CDR3 is TGTGCCAGCAGCGCCCGGGGGGGCAATCAGCCCCAGCATTTT.

The chain combines TRBV7-8 with TRBJ2-2; 14 bases align to TRBD2. The length of the CDR3 is 15 residues. The germline V gene encodes CDR1 SGHVS and CDR2 FQNEAQ. With V trimmed by 9 bases and J by 6 bases, 6 bases remained unmatched. Here the CDR3 reads CASRTSGGFPGELFF. CDR3 in DNA: TGTGCCAGTCGGACTAGCGGGGGGTTTCCCGGGGAGCTGTTTTTT. The full variable domain, its missing parts supplied by reference TRBV7-8 and TRBJ2-2, is GAGVSQSPRYKVAKRGQDVALRCDPISGHVSLFWYQQALGQGPEFLTYFQNEAQLDKSGLPSDRFFAERPEGSVSTLKIQRTQQEDSAVYLCASRTSGGFPGELFFGEGSRLTVL.